This record looks at one T cell receptor (beta chain) sequence and its context. The sample is drawn from a study of blood T cell repertoires in COVID-19. Original analysis: For nucleated cells, counts were estimated from reference gene primer amplification. Sequenced by immunoSEQ multiplex PCR; TCRdb stores in-frame clones only, minus some. The V and J calls and clone size were taken over from that table, and D and trimming were inferred from the DNA. The profile shows under 300,000 clones, roughly 85% of them singletons. Sample: peripheral blood. The sequence was obtained from a woman aged 18-29 years with acute or convalescent COVID-19.

In nucleotides, the CDR3 is TGTGCTAGTGGTTTGGTAGGGCGGACTAGCGGGATGAGCTCCTACAATGAGCAGTTCTTC. This codes for CASGLVGRTSGMSSYNEQFF. This sequence joins TRBV12-5 and TRBJ2-1, with TRBD2 matching 12 bases. Germline-derived CDR1 and CDR2 are LGHNT and FRNRAP. This CDR3 spans 20 amino acids. Trimming took 0 bases from V and 0 from J; bases not matched to a gene: 9.